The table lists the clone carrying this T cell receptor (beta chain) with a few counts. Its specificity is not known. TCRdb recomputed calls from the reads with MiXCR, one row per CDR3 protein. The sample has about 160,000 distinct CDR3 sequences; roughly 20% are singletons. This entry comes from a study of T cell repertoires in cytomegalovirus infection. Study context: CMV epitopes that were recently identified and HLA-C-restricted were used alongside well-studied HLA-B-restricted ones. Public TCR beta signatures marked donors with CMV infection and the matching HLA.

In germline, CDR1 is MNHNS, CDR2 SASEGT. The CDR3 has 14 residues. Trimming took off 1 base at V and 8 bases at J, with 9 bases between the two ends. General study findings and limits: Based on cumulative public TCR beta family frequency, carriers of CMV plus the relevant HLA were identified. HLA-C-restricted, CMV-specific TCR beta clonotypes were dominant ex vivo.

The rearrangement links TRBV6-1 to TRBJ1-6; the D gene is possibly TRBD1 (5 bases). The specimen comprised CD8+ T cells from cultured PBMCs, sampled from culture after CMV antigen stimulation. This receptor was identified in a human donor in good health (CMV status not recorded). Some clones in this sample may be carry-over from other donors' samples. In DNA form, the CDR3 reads TGTGCCAGCAGTGAAGGTATGGGGCATTCACCCCTCCACTTT. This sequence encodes CASSEGMGHSPLHF.